Below, 16 T cell receptor beta chains from the same sample are listed, as sequenced in a study of blood T cell repertoires in COVID-19. Profiled with immunoSEQ multiplex PCR; TCRdb holds only in-frame clones, not every one. The sample shows some 270,000 clones, approximately 84% of them seen only once. The source material was peripheral blood. These receptor sequences come from an older person with COVID-19, enrolled during active disease.

This clone was counted a single time. The gene calls are TRBV7-9 and TRBJ2-1, with 7 bases lining up with TRBD2. The CDR3 covers 15 residues. Trimming removed 5 bases from V and 5 bases from J; junction bases left unmatched: 9. CDR1 SEHNR and CDR2 FQNEAQ come from the germline V gene (reference sequence). The CDR3 DNA sequence: TGTGCCAGCAGCCAACTAGCGCCCGGGAACAATGAGCAGTTCTTC. As protein: CASSQLAPGNNEQFF.

This clone was detected only once. This rearrangement joins TRBV19 to TRBJ2-6; TRBD1 matches 7 bases. The ends lost 0 bases at V and 0 bases at J; junction bases unmatched: 8. This CDR3 spans 19 amino acids. Germline CDR1 reads LNHDA; CDR2 reads SQIVND (reference sequence). This chain's CDR3 is CASSIEDRASPSGANVLTF. The CDR3 DNA follows: TGTGCCAGTAGTATAGAAGACAGGGCGTCCCCCTCTGGGGCCAACGTCCTGACTTTC. The complete variable domain, with remaining parts taken from reference TRBV19 and TRBJ2-6, reads DGGITQSPKYLFRKEGQNVTLSCEQNLNHDAMYWYRQDPGQGLRLIYYSQIVNDFQKGDIAEGYSVSREKKESFPLTVTSAQKNPTAFYLCASSIEDRASPSGANVLTFGAGSRLTVL.

This chain connects TRBV6-1 to TRBJ1-2, with 7 nucleotides matching TRBD1. Germline CDR1 reads MNHNS; CDR2 reads SASEGT. The CDR3 has 14 residues. The V segment lost 1 base and the J segment 7 bases; nucleotides outside the gene matches: 6. The CDR3 nucleotides read TGTGCCAGCAGTGAAGGGCCCCGACAGGGTGGCTACACCTTC. It encodes CASSEGPRQGGYTF.

The chain couples TRBV5-1 to TRBJ2-4, with D tentatively TRBD1 (6 bases). CDR3 length: 16 amino acids. CDR1 and CDR2 (germline): SGHRS, YFSETQ. V was clipped by 4 bases and J by 0 bases, with 14 bases between them. CDR3 protein: CASSPGTTVAKNIQYF. The CDR3 DNA reads as TGCGCCAGCAGCCCGGGGACAACCGTAGCCAAAAACATTCAGTACTTC.

This chain joins TRBV7-2 and TRBJ2-1; TRBD1 matches at 8 bases. The CDR3 covers 14 residues. Looked up from germline, CDR1 is SGHTA and CDR2 is FQGNSA. The junction had 7 bases not matched to a gene; V was cut back by 3 bases and J by 9 bases. The CDR3 DNA is TGTGCCAGCAGCTTGGACAGGGTCCTACTTGAGCAGTTCTTC. This codes for CASSLDRVLLEQFF. Combining the CDR3 with reference TRBV7-2 and TRBJ2-1 gives the whole variable domain GAGVSQSPSNKVTEKGKDVELRCDPISGHTALYWYRQSLGQGLEFLIYFQGNSAPDKSGLPSDRFSAERTGGSVSTLTIQRTQQEDSAVYLCASSLDRVLLEQFFGPGTRLTVL.

In this sample, this clone turned up once. The CDR3 loop is CASIPAGRSEKLFF. The CDR3 nucleotides are TGTGCCAGCATACCTGCGGGCCGTTCTGAAAAACTGTTTTTT. The rearrangement uses TRBV28 and TRBJ1-4, with D unresolved. The germline V gene has CDR1 MDHEN and CDR2 SYDVKM. Trimming took off 7 bases at V and 7 bases at J, with 16 bases between the two ends. This CDR3 region has 14 residues.

The CDR3 protein is CASSQDSAIGANVLTF. The CDR3, as DNA: TGTGCCAGCAGCCAAGATAGTGCGATAGGGGCCAACGTCCTGACTTTC. The chain couples TRBV14 to TRBJ2-6; D not certain. V lost 0 bases and J 4 bases, leaving 10 bases between the germline ends. Germline assignment: CDR1 SGHDN and CDR2 FVKESK. The length of the CDR3 is 16 residues.

This sequence joins TRBV25-1 and TRBJ2-1; possible D gene TRBD1, 6 bases. The CDR3 is 13 amino acids. Germline V gene data show CDR1 as MGHDK and CDR2 as SYGVNS. V shed 4 bases and J shed 10 bases, with 14 bases lying between them. The CDR3 DNA follows: TGTGCCAGCAGTGGCCGGACAGAAGACGAGCAGTTCTTC. This translates into CASSGRTEDEQFF.

This sequence joins TRBV11-1 and TRBJ2-7; TRBD1 might be the D (5 bases). V lost 3 bases and J lost 6, with 12 bases in between. CDR1 and CDR2 (germline): SGHAT, FQDESV (reference sequence). CDR3 size: 13 residues. CDR3 in DNA: TGTGCCAGCAGCTTCTCAGGGTCACGCGAGCAGTACTTC. It encodes CASSFSGSREQYF.

The rearrangement uses TRBV28 and TRBJ1-2, with TRBD1 identical over 7 bases. The trim removed 2 bases at V and 7 bases at J, leaving 7 bases unmatched. Germline-derived CDR1 and CDR2 are MDHEN and SYDVKM. CDR3 size: 14 residues. DNA of the CDR3: TGTGCCAGCAGTTTAGGCAGACAGGGTGGTGGCTACACCTTC. It encodes CASSLGRQGGGYTF.

The chain has TRBV7-6 and TRBJ2-5; D call uncertain. The CDR3 totals 16 residues. V shed 1 base and J shed 4 bases, with 16 bases lying between them. In germline, CDR1 is SGHVS, CDR2 FNYEAQ. The DNA for the CDR3 is TGTGCCAGCAGCTTAGTACCCGGGTCGGATCCAGAGACCCAGTACTTC. Protein product: CASSLVPGSDPETQYF.

This chain links TRBV18 with TRBJ2-7; weak D call: TRBD2 (5 bases). Germline V gives CDR1 KGHSH, CDR2 LQKENI. The CDR3 length is 15 residues. V was shortened by 6 bases and J by 3 bases, with 18 bases between the two germline ends. The CDR3 DNA sequence: TGTGCCAGCTCTGTCGGATCCGGCGGGCGCTACGAGCAGTACTTC. Translated, it gives CASSVGSGGRYEQYF.

The chain has TRBV19 and TRBJ2-6; tentatively, D is TRBD1 (6 bases). The CDR3 sequence is 18 residues long. Deletions cut 7 bases from V and 0 bases from J, with 19 bases between. CDR1 is LNHDA and CDR2 is SQIVND in the germline V gene (reference sequence). The CDR3 DNA is TGTGCCAGTAAAATGGGGTTGGGACATCGCTCTGGGGCCAACGTCCTGACTTTC. Translated: CASKMGLGHRSGANVLTF.

This clone has a handful of counts. The chain combines TRBV29-1 with TRBJ1-1, with TRBD1 matching over 9 bases. The V segment lost 3 bases and the J segment 4 bases; nucleotides outside the gene matches: 9. Germline-derived CDR1 and CDR2 are SQVTM and ANQGSEA. This CDR3 contains 15 residues. CDR3 nucleotide sequence: TGCAGCGTTGATCCCACAGGGGGCTGGAGCACTGAAGCTTTCTTT. The encoded protein is CSVDPTGGWSTEAFF.

The J gene is TRBJ2-1, the V gene TRBV7-2; TRBD2 agrees at 7 bases. Unmatched junction bases numbered 4, after V lost 0 bases and J lost 5 bases. The CDR3 loop spans 15 amino acids. CDR1 is SGHTA and CDR2 is FQGNSA in the germline V gene. The CDR3 loop reads CASSLASGVHNEQFF. CDR3 sequence (DNA): TGTGCCAGCAGCTTAGCCAGCGGGGTGCACAATGAGCAGTTCTTC.

This sequence joins TRBV28 and TRBJ2-7; 8 nucleotides agree with TRBD1. From germline, CDR1 is MDHEN and CDR2 SYDVKM. The trim removed 6 bases at V and 1 base at J, leaving 8 bases unmatched. The CDR3 sequence is 15 residues long. In nucleotides, the CDR3 is TGTGCCAGCAGAACCGGGACAGGATTATCCTACGAGCAGTACTTC. As protein: CASRTGTGLSYEQYF.